This T cell receptor (beta chain) was obtained from a study of blood T cell repertoires in COVID-19. Background on the study: Acute and convalescent COVID-19 specimens originated in the United States, Italy and Spain. Sources were T cells, B-cell-depleted T cells, or PBMCs; the material itself was cDNA or gDNA.

In the authors' methods: From reference gene primer amplification, estimates of nucleated cell counts were derived. Sequenced by immunoSEQ multiplex PCR; TCRdb stores in-frame clones only, minus some. That table supplies the V and J calls and clone size; D and trimming were determined from the DNA. The sample has 70,000 to 80,000 clones, roughly 82% seen once. With V trimmed by 5 bases and J by 8 bases, 16 bases remained unmatched. In germline, CDR1 is LNHDA, CDR2 SQIVND (reference sequence). The CDR3 consists of 19 residues. The origin of this receptor is an elderly woman with acute or convalescent COVID-19. The chain carries TRBV19 and TRBJ2-1, with 15 bases fitting TRBD2. Material for sequencing was peripheral blood. CDR3 in amino acids: CASSPRTSGRAYNRDEQFF. CDR3 bases: TGTGCCAGTAGTCCACGGACTAGCGGGAGGGCCTACAATAGGGATGAGCAGTTCTTC.